This T cell receptor (beta chain) originates from a study of blood T cell repertoires in COVID-19. Study context: T cells, B-cell-depleted T cells, or PBMCs supplied cDNA or gDNA.

In the study's own analysis: Reference gene primer amplification yielded estimated nucleated cell counts. The method was immunoSEQ multiplex PCR; TCRdb's version includes in-frame clones alone and lacks a portion of them. That table gives V, J and clone size, and the DNA gave D and trimming. The top ten clones hold approximately 2.5% of a sample with about 320,000 clones, over 85% of them seen once. Residents of 24 US areas, aged roughly 18 to 89 years, made up the participants. Grouping used clinical history reported by participants in a survey and questionnaire. This clone has only one observation. Sequencing was carried out using PBMCs or T cells enriched from blood (not recorded which). The clonotype comes from a man in his sixties who had recovered from COVID-19.

CDR3 amino acids: CASSYISQDYGYTF. The CDR3 nucleotides are TGCGCCAGCAGCTATATTTCTCAGGACTATGGCTACACCTTC. V gene TRBV5-1 combines with J gene TRBJ1-2; unclear D gene. Looked up from germline, CDR1 is SGHRS and CDR2 is YFSETQ. Trimming stripped 3 bases from V and 3 bases from J, with 12 bases between. This CDR3 comprises 14 residues.